The 3 T cell receptor beta chains reported below all come from one sample, sequenced in a study of shared clonotypes between healthy human individuals. Assay: immunoSEQ multiplex PCR; the TCRdb copy retains only in-frame clones and omits some. The data hold about 380,000 clones, with about 97% observed a single time. Sequenced sample: memory CD8+ T cells sorted from blood. Subset denoted: CD45RO+ cells pooled with CCR7-negative TemRA cells. The receptors stem from a man aged 25 to 40 in good health.

J is TRBJ2-7 and V is TRBV27; no clear D gene. Trimming removed 3 bases from V and 2 bases from J, with 8 bases in between. This CDR3 spans 13 amino acids. In germline, CDR1 is MNHEY, CDR2 SMNVEV (reference sequence). The CDR3 coding sequence is TGTGCCAGCAGTTTGGGTCCTACCTACGAGCAGTACTTC. Translating it yields CASSLGPTYEQYF.

This sequence joins TRBV18 and TRBJ2-5; 10 bases fit TRBD2. Losses at the gene ends were 3 bases for V and 2 bases for J; bases not matched to a gene: 3. Germline V lookup: CDR1 KGHSH, CDR2 LQKENI. The CDR3 consists of 15 residues. The chain's CDR3 is CASSPGTSVQETQYF. The DNA of the CDR3 is TGTGCCAGCTCACCCGGGACTAGCGTACAAGAGACCCAGTACTTC.

The rearrangement links TRBV19 to TRBJ2-1; D is unresolved. Germline values: CDR1 LNHDA, CDR2 SQIVND (reference sequence). Trimming took off 1 base at V and 6 bases at J, with 4 bases between the two ends. The CDR3 consists of 12 residues. CDR3 DNA sequence: TGTGCCAGTAGTATAGTTCCCAATGAGCAGTTCTTC. It specifies CASSIVPNEQFF.